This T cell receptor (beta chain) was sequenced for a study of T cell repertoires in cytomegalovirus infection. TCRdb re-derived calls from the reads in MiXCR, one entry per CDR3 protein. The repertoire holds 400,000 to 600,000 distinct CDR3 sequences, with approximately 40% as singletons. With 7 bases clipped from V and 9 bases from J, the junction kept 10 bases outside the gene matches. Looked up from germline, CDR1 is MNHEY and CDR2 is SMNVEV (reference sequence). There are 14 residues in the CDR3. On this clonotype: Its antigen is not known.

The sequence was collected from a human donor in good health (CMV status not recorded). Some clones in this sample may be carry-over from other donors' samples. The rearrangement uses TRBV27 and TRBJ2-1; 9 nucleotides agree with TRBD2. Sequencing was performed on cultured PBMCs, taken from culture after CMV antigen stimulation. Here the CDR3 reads CASIEGGRGGEQFF. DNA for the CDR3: TGTGCCAGCATCGAGGGCGGGAGGGGGGGTGAGCAGTTCTTC.